The entry that follows covers one T cell receptor (beta chain) sequence. A read error is possible here, since a much larger clone lies one base away. Investigators amplified TCR beta CDR3 regions from RNA transcripts. The workflow started with a first-round RT-PCR run with HTBI primers and then moved on to a second-round multiplex PCR. TCRdb called the multiplex PCR reads again in MiXCR, with one record for every CDR3 protein. The table records 650,000 to 800,000 distinct CDR3 sequences, approximately 39% of them present only once. CDR1 SEHNR and CDR2 FQNEAQ come from the germline V gene (reference sequence). V gave up 8 bases and J gave up 1 base, with 18 bases separating them. The CDR3 has 16 residues. The sample comes from a study of Graves' ophthalmopathy and Graves' hyperthyroidism.

The source material was peripheral blood. J is TRBJ1-3 and V is TRBV7-9; TRBD1 might be the D (5 bases). The sequence was obtained from an adult man with Graves' ophthalmopathy. The CDR3 loop reads CASGLTPDSSGNTIYF. The CDR3 bases are TGTGCCAGCGGCCTAACACCTGACAGTTCTGGAAACACCATATATTTT.